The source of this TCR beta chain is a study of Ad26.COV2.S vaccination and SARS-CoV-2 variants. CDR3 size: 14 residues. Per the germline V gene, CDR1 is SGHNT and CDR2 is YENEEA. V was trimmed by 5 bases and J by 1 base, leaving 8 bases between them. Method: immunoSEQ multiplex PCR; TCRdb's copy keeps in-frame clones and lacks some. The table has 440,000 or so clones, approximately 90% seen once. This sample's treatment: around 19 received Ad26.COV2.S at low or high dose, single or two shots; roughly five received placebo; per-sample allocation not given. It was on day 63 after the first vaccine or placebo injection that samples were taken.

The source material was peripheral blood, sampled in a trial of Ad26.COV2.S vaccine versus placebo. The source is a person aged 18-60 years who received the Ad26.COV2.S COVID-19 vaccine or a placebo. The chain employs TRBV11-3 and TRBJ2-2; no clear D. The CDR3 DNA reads TGTGCCAGCAGCCCCCTAGAGAACACCGGGGAGCTGTTTTTT. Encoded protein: CASSPLENTGELFF.